A single sample is the source of the 10 T cell receptor beta chains below, sequenced in a study of T cell responses to AZD1222 COVID-19 vaccine. Sequenced by immunoSEQ multiplex PCR; TCRdb stores in-frame clones only, minus some. The sample lists some 120,000 clones; 88% were seen once. This material consisted of peripheral blood, taken on day 0 of MenACWY control vaccination. The receptors originated from an adult in good health.

This chain uses TRBV4-1 with TRBJ2-5; 10 bases are a match to TRBD1. The J segment lost 3 bases and the V segment lost 0 bases, leaving 10 bases of the junction unmatched. The CDR3 has 18 residues. Germline values: CDR1 MGHRA, CDR2 YSYEKL. The CDR3 DNA sequence: TGCGCCAGCAGCCAAGAAGGTTGGGCCGGGACAGGGGAAGAGACCCAGTACTTC. Translated, it gives CASSQEGWAGTGEETQYF.

The gene calls are TRBV2 and TRBJ2-7, with D possibly TRBD2 on 6 matching bases. The CDR3 length is 16 residues. Trimming took off 6 bases at V and 4 bases at J, with 22 bases between the two ends. CDR1 and CDR2 (germline): SNHLY, FYNNEI. This CDR3 reads CASRNRTNQNRYEQYF. The CDR3 nucleotides are TGTGCCAGCAGAAACCGGACTAACCAAAACCGTTACGAGCAGTACTTC.

V usage is TRBV6-5 and J usage is TRBJ1-2; 7 nucleotides align to TRBD1. The length of the CDR3 is 15 residues. From germline, CDR1 is MNHEY and CDR2 SVGAGI. Losses at the gene ends were 5 bases for V and 8 bases for J; bases not matched to a gene: 14. In nucleotides, the CDR3 is TGTGCCAGCAGTAGGGACAGATCTACAGGGGACGGCTACACCTTC. This gives the protein CASSRDRSTGDGYTF.

Points on this clone: One end of the junction is discordant with germline, which a read error may explain. For the CDR3, the DNA is TGTGCCAGCAGTTTGGGTGGTCAGGACCGTCGACTCTTC. Encoded protein: CASSLGGQDRRLF. The chain carries TRBV28 and TRBJ2-1; no firm D call. Germline values: CDR1 MDHEN, CDR2 SYDVKM. This CDR3 has 13 residues.

This clone was seen a single time. This chain uses TRBV19 with TRBJ2-3; D may be TRBD1 (5 bases). Trimming shortened V by 7 bases and J by 0 bases, and 11 bases separated the two germline ends. This CDR3 comprises 14 residues. Germline V gives CDR1 LNHDA, CDR2 SQIVND (reference sequence). CDR3 loop: CASKDSSSTDTQYF. CDR3 sequence (DNA): TGTGCCAGTAAAGACAGTTCTAGCACAGATACGCAGTATTTT.

The chain employs TRBV10-2 and TRBJ2-7; D is undetermined. V lost 6 bases, J lost 7 bases, and 13 bases lay in between. The CDR3 is 12 amino acids. From germline, CDR1 is WSHSY and CDR2 SAAADI. CDR3 amino acids: CASRGPAREQYF. In DNA, the CDR3 is TGCGCCAGCAGAGGGCCGGCGAGGGAGCAGTACTTC.

J is TRBJ2-5 and V is TRBV2; a possible D gene is TRBD1 (6 bases). This CDR3 contains 13 residues. CDR1 and CDR2 (germline): SNHLY, FYNNEI. The V end was cut by 8 bases, the J end by 3 bases, with 13 bases between. The CDR3 coding sequence is TGTGCCAGCCACAGGGAACCTAAAGAGACCCAGTACTTC. It yields the protein CASHREPKETQYF.

V gene TRBV2 combines with J gene TRBJ1-1; maybe TRBD1 (5 bases). Germline V lookup: CDR1 SNHLY, CDR2 FYNNEI. V gave up 5 bases and J gave up 1 base, with 8 bases separating them. The CDR3 contains 13 residues. CDR3 region: CASSTDRNTEAFF. The CDR3 bases are TGTGCCAGCAGTACCGACAGGAACACTGAAGCTTTCTTT.

This sequence joins TRBV6-1 and TRBJ2-3, with D unresolved. The CDR3 covers 15 residues. Trimming shortened V by 2 bases and J by 2 bases, and 11 bases separated the two germline ends. Germline values: CDR1 MNHNS, CDR2 SASEGT. The CDR3 sequence: CASSELAAPTDTQYF. The CDR3 DNA reads TGTGCCAGCAGTGAACTGGCGGCACCCACAGATACGCAGTATTTT.

The chain couples TRBV7-3 to TRBJ2-1; the match to TRBD2 covers 8 bases. V dropped 0 bases and J dropped 9; count of bases not matched to a gene: 7. There are 15 residues in the CDR3. Germline loops: CDR1 SGHTA, CDR2 FQGTGA. This CDR3 reads CASSLTPGLDVEQFF. DNA of the CDR3: TGTGCCAGCAGCTTAACGCCGGGACTAGATGTTGAGCAGTTCTTC.